This T cell receptor beta chain was captured by sequencing in a study of blood T cell repertoires in COVID-19. Turning to the study itself: Sources were T cells, B-cell-depleted T cells, or PBMCs; the material itself was cDNA or gDNA.

Per the original data handling: Quantification of nucleated cells was approximated via reference gene primer amplification. Profiling relied on immunoSEQ multiplex PCR, and the TCRdb table lists in-frame clones only, not all of them. That table supplies the V and J calls and clone size; D and trimming were determined from the DNA. This table holds over 80,000 clones, 80% found once. Trimming cost V 4 bases and J 4 bases; bases outside gene matches: 6. The CDR3 is 14 amino acids. Germline V gene lookup returns CDR1 LGHNA and CDR2 YSLEER. This clonotype was sampled from a woman aged 70 to 79 with acute or convalescent COVID-19. The sequenced sample consisted of peripheral blood. The V gene is TRBV4-3, the J gene TRBJ1-1; 7 bases are a match to TRBD1. The CDR3 nucleotides are TGCGCCAGCAGCCGAGCAGGGGGTCGCACTGAAGCTTTCTTT. Amino acids: CASSRAGGRTEAFF.